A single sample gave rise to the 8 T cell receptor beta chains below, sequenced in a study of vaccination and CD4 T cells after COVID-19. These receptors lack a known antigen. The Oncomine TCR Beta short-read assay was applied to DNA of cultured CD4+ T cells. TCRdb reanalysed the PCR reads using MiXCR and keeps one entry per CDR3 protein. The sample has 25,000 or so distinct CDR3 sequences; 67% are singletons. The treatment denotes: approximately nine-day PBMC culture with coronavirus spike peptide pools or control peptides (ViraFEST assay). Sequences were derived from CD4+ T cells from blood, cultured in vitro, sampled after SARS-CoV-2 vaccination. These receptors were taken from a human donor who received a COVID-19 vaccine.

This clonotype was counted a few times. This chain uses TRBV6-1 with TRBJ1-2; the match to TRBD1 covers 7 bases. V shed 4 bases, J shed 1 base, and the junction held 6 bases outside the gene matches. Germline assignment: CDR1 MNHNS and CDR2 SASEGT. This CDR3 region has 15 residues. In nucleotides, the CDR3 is TGTGCCAGCAGTGCCCGACAGGGCGGTAACTATGGCTACACCTTC. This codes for CASSARQGGNYGYTF.

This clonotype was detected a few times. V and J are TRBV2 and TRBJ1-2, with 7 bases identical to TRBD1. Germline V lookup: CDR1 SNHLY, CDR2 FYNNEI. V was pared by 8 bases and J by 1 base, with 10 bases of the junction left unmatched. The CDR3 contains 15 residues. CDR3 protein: CASGWRTGVNYGYTF. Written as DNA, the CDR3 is TGTGCCAGCGGGTGGCGGACAGGCGTTAACTATGGCTACACCTTC.

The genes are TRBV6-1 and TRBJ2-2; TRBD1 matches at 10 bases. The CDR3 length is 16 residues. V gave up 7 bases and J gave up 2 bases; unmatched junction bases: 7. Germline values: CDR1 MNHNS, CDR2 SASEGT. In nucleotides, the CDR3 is TGTGCCAGCACTCGTGGACAGGGGGGTAACACCGGGGAGCTGTTTTTT. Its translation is CASTRGQGGNTGELFF.

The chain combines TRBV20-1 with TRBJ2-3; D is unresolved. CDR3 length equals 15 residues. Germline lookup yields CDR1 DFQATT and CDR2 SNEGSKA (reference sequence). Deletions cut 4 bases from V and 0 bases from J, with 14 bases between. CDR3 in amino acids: CSAKSPTRSTDTQYF. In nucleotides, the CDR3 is TGCAGTGCTAAGAGCCCAACCCGTAGCACAGATACGCAGTATTTT.

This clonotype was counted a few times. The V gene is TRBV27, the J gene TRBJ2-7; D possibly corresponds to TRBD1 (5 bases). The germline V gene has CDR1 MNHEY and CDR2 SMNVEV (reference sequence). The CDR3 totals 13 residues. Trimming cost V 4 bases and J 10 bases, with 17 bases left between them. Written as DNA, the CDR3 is TGTGCCAGCAGTTCTTACAGGACGGCACGCCAGTACTTC. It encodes CASSSYRTARQYF.

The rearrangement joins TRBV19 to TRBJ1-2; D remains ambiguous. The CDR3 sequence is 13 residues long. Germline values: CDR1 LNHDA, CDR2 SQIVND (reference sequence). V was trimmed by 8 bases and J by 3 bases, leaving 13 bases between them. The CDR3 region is CASLGDTHYGYTF. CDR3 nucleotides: TGTGCCAGTTTAGGAGACACCCACTATGGCTACACCTTC.

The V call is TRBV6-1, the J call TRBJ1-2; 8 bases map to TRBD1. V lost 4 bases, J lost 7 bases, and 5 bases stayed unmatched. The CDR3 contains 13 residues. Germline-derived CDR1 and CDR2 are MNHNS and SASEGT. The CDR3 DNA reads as TGTGCCAGCAGTGGAGCAGGGGGCTTTGGCTACACCTTC. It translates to CASSGAGGFGYTF.

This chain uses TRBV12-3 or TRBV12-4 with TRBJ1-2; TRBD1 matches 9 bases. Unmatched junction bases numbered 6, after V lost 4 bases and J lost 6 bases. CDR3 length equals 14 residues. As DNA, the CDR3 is TGTGCCAGCAGTTCTTACAGGGGGCTGAATGGCTACACCTTC. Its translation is CASSSYRGLNGYTF.